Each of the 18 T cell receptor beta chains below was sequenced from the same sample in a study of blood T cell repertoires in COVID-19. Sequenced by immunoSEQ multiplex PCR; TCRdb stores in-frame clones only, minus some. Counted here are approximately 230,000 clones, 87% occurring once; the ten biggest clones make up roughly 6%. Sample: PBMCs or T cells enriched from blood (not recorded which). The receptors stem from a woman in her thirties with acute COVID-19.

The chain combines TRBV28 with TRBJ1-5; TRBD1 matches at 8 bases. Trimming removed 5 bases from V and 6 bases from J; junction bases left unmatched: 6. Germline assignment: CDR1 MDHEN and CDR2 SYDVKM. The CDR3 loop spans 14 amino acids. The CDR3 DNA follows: TGTGCCAGCAGTCTGGACAGGGTTGGTCAGCCCCAGCATTTT. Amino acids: CASSLDRVGQPQHF.

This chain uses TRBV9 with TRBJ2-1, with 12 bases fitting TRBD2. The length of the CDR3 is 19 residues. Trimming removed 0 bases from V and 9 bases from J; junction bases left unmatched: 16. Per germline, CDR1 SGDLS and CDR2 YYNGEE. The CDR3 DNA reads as TGTGCCAGCAGCGTAGTCGGACTAGCGGGGCCCACTCGGGGAGGTGAGCAGTTCTTC. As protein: CASSVVGLAGPTRGGEQFF.

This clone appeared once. CDR3 DNA: TGTGCCAGCAGTAGTATGACCAGGGGCTATGGCTACACCTTC. Translated: CASSSMTRGYGYTF. The chain uses TRBV2 and TRBJ1-2; D may be TRBD1 (6 bases). The CDR3 covers 14 residues. Trimming took off 5 bases at V and 4 bases at J, with 14 bases between the two ends. Per the germline V gene, CDR1 is SNHLY and CDR2 is FYNNEI.

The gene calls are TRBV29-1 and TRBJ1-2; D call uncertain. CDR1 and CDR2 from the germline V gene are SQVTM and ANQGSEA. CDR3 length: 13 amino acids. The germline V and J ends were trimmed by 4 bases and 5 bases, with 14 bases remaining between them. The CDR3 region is CSVVPRMAYGYTF. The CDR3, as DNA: TGCAGCGTTGTCCCGCGGATGGCTTATGGCTACACCTTC.

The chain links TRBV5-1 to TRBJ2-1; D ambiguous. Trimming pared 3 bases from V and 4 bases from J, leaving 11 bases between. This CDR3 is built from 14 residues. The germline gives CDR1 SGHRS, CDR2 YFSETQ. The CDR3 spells CASSWRQLYNEQFF. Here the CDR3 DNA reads TGCGCCAGCAGCTGGCGGCAGCTATACAATGAGCAGTTCTTC.

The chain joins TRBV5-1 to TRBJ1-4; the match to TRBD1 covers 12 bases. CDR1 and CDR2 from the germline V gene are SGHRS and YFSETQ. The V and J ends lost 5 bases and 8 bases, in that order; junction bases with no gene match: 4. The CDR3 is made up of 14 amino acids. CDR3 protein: CASRPGTGGEKLFF. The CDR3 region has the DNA TGCGCCAGCAGACCCGGGACAGGGGGCGAAAAACTGTTTTTT.

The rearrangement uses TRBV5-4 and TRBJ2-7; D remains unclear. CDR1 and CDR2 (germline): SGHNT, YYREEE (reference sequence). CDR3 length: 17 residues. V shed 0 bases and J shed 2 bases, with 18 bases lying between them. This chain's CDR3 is CASSLDGWRQRTYEQYF. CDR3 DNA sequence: TGTGCCAGCAGCTTGGATGGATGGCGGCAAAGGACCTACGAGCAGTACTTC.

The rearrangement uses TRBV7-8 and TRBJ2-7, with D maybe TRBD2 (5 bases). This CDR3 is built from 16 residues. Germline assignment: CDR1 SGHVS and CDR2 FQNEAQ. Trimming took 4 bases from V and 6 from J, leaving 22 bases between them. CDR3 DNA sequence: TGTGCCAGCAGCTCCGCTTGGAGGTCCAGTATGCGCGAGCAGTACTTC. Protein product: CASSSAWRSSMREQYF.

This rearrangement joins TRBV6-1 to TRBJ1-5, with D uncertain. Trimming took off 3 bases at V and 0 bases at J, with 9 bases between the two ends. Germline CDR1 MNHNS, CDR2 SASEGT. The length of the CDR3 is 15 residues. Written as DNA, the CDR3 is TGTGCCAGCAGTGAGGCAGTAAATAGCAATCAGCCCCAGCATTTT. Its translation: CASSEAVNSNQPQHF.

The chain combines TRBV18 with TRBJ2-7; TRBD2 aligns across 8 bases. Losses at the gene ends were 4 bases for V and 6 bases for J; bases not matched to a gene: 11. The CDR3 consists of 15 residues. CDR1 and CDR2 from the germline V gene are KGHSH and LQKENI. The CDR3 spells CASSLLGRDPLEQYF. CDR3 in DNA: TGTGCCAGCTCACTGCTCGGGAGGGACCCCCTCGAGCAGTACTTC. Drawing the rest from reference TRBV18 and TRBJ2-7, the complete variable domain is NAGVMQNPRHLVRRRGQEARLRCSPMKGHSHVYWYRQLPEEGLKFMVYLQKENIIDESGMPKERFSAEFPKEGPSILRIQQVVRGDSAAYFCASSLLGRDPLEQYFGPGTRLTVT.

CDR3 nucleotides: TGTGCCAGCAGCTTGGGAGCCCCGGGCACAGATACGCAGTATTTT. Its protein is CASSLGAPGTDTQYF. V gene TRBV5-4 combines with J gene TRBJ2-3; D not resolved. The CDR3 extends over 15 amino acids. Germline V gene sequence: CDR1 SGHNT, CDR2 YYREEE (reference sequence). The V gene lost 0 bases and the J gene lost 1 base, with 9 bases spanning the gap.

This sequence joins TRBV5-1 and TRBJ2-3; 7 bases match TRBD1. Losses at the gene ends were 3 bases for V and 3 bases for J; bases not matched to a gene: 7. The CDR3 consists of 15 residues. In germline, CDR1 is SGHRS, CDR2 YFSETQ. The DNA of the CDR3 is TGCGCCAGCAGCTACAGGGGAGTGGGGACAGATACGCAGTATTTT. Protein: CASSYRGVGTDTQYF. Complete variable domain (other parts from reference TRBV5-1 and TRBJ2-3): KAGVTQTPRYLIKTRGQQVTLSCSPISGHRSVSWYQQTPGQGLQFLFEYFSETQRNKGNFPGRFSGRQFSNSRSEMNVSTLELGDSALYLCASSYRGVGTDTQYFGPGTRLTVL.

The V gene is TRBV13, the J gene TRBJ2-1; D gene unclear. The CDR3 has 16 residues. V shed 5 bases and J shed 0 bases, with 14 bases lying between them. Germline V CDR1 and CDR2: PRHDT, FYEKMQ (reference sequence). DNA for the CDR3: TGTGCCAGCAGCCCCCGGCGGTTGAGCTCCTACAATGAGCAGTTCTTC. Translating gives CASSPRRLSSYNEQFF.

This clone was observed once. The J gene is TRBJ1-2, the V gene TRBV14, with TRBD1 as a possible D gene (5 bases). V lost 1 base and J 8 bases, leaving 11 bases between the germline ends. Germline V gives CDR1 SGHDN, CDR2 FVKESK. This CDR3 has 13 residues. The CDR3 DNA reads TGTGCCAGCAGCCAAGCCCAGGGCACGGGCTACACCTTC. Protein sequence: CASSQAQGTGYTF.

The CDR3 is CASSKSAFYGYTF. The CDR3 DNA follows: TGTGCCAGCAGTAAATCCGCGTTCTATGGCTACACCTTC. This sequence joins TRBV6-4 and TRBJ1-2; D is ambiguous. The CDR3 runs 13 residues. CDR1 is MRHNA, CDR2 SNTAGT, per germline. Trimming took off 5 bases at V and 4 bases at J, with 11 bases between the two ends.

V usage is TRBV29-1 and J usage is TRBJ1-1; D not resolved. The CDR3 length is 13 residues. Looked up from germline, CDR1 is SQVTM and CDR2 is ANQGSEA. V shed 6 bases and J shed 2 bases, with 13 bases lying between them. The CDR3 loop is CSVYPAGNTEAFF. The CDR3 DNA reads TGCAGCGTCTACCCTGCGGGAAACACTGAAGCTTTCTTT.

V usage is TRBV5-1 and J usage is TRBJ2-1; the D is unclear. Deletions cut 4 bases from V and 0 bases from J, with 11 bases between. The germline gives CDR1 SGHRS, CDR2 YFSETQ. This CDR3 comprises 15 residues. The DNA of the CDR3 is TGCGCCAGCAGCACAGTCTCCCCCTCCTACAATGAGCAGTTCTTC. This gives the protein CASSTVSPSYNEQFF.

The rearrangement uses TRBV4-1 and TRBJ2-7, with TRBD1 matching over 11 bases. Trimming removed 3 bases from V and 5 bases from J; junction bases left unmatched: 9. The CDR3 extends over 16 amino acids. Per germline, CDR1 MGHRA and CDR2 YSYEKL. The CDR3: CASSHGQGARIDEQYF. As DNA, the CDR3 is TGCGCCAGCAGCCATGGACAGGGGGCGCGTATCGACGAGCAGTACTTC.